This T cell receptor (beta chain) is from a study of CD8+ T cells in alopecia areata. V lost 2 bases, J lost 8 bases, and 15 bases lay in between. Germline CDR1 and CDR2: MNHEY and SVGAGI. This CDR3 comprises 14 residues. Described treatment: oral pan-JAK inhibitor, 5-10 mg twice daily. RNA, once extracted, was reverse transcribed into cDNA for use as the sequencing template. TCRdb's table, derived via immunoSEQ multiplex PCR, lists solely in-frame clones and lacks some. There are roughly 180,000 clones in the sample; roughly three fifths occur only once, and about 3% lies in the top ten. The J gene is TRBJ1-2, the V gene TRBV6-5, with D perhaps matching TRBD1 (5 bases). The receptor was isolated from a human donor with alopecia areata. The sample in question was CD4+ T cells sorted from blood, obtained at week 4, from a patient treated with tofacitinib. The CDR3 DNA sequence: TGTGCCAGCAGTTACCGGGACCCTGCACGAGGCTACACCTTC. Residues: CASSYRDPARGYTF.